The clone carrying this T cell receptor beta chain was observed a few times. The antigen remains unidentified. Chemo-refractory metastatic non-small-cell lung cancer patients were treated with focal radiation plus CTLA-4 blockade with ipilimumab. The CDR3 is made up of 14 amino acids. The germline gives CDR1 SGHRS, CDR2 YFSETQ. V lost 4 bases and J lost 3, with 13 bases in between. The data were taken from a study of radiotherapy plus CTLA-4 blockade in lung cancer. TCRdb keeps only in-frame clones here, not all; method: immunoSEQ multiplex PCR. In the table there are about 33,000 clones, about 81% of which are singletons. Study observations and caveats: Tumor-derived TCR clones expanded in blood after radiotherapy plus ipilimumab.

The V call is TRBV5-1, the J call TRBJ1-2; a weak D match, TRBD1 (6 bases). This receptor was obtained from a human donor with non-small cell lung cancer that progressed on radiotherapy plus ipilimumab. This material consisted of peripheral blood, taken from a patient treated with radiotherapy plus ipilimumab. This CDR3 is CASSPGGADYGYTF. For the CDR3, the DNA is TGCGCCAGCAGCCCCGGGGGGGCTGACTATGGCTACACCTTC.